This T cell receptor beta chain came from a study of blood T cells in healthy people across ages. V dropped 1 base and J dropped 6 bases, with 10 bases sitting between them. From germline, CDR1 is MGHRA and CDR2 YSYEKL. The CDR3 runs 15 residues. This clonotype was picked up a small number of times. A sample-barcoded 5' primer and a J-beta primer mix were used in a second PCR of roughly 7 to 11 cycles. One entry per CDR3 protein results from TCRdb running MiXCR on the 5' RACE reads. In the table there are 1.6 million or so distinct CDR3 sequences, roughly 32% of which are singletons. This chain links TRBV4-1 with TRBJ1-6; no clear D. The sample was blood. This clonotype was obtained from a woman aged 30 to 39 in good health. This CDR3 is CASSQVDFFNSPLHF. In nucleotides, the CDR3 is TGCGCCAGCAGCCAAGTAGATTTTTTTAATTCACCCCTCCACTTT.